This T cell receptor (beta chain) stems from a study of cytomegalovirus exposure and HLA in healthy donors. PCR employed 60 Vbeta and 13 Jbeta primers. TCRdb keeps only in-frame clones here, not all; method: immunoSEQ multiplex PCR. Here the sample spans over 200,000 clones, 82% being singletons. Study findings and constraints: As a later analysis showed, a missense DCLRE1C variant was linked to trimming of TCR beta V- and J-genes. High sensitivity and specificity were reportedly achieved when the classifier diagnosed cytomegalovirus status.

With V trimmed by 1 base and J by 2 bases, 2 bases remained unmatched. CDR1 is SGHTA, CDR2 FQGNSA, per germline. The CDR3 is 16 residues long. In regard to this clone: Antigen: not known.

Sequenced: PBMCs. This receptor was taken from a man aged 40-55 years in good health and CMV-seropositive. V usage is TRBV7-2 and J usage is TRBJ2-2; 9 bases line up with TRBD2. This CDR3 is CASSLGGRANTGELFF. The DNA for the CDR3 is TGTGCCAGCAGCTTAGGCGGGAGGGCCAACACCGGGGAGCTGTTTTTT.